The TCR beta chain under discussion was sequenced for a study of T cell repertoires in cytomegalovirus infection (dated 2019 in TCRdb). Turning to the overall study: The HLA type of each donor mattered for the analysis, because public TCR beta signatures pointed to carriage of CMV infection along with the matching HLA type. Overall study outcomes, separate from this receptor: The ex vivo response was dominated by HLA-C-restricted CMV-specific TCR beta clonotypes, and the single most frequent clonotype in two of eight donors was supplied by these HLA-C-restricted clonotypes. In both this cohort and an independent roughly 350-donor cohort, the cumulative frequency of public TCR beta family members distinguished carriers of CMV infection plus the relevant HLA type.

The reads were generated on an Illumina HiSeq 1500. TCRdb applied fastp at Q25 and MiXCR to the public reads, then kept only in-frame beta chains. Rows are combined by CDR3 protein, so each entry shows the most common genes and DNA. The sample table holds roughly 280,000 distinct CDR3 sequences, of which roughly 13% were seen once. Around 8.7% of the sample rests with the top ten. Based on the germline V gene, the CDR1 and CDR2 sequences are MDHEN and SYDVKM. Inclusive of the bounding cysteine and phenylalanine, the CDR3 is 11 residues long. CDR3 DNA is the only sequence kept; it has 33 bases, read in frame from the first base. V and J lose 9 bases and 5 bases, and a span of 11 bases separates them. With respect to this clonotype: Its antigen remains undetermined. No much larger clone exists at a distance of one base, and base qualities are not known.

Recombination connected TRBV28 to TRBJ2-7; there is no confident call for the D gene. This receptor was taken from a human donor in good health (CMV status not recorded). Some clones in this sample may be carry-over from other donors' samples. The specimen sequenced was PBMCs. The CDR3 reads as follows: CASSTPNEQYF. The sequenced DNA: TGTGCCAGTTCTACACCCAACGAGCAGTACTTC.